Shown below are 9 T cell receptor beta chains from a single sample sequenced in a study of cytomegalovirus exposure and HLA in healthy donors. The protocol was immunoSEQ multiplex PCR, while the TCRdb copy is restricted to in-frame clones and leaves out a portion. The table records roughly 56,000 clones, roughly 90% of them present only once. Sequenced material: PBMCs. Receptors were obtained from a woman in her thirties in good health and CMV-seronegative.

The rearrangement links TRBV14 to TRBJ1-4; D not certain. Per the germline V gene, CDR1 is SGHDN and CDR2 is FVKESK. Trimming pared 6 bases from V and 11 bases from J, leaving 13 bases between. The length of the CDR3 is 12 residues. The CDR3 DNA is TGTGCCAGCAGTCTTACTTCCGGGAAACTGTTTTTT. This codes for CASSLTSGKLFF.

This chain connects TRBV15 to TRBJ2-2; D is uncertain. Germline V gives CDR1 LNHNV, CDR2 YYDKDF (reference sequence). The V gene lost 1 base and the J gene lost 7 bases, with 25 bases spanning the gap. This CDR3 has 19 residues. The CDR3 protein is CATSRALTRHHTPDGELFF. The CDR3 nucleotides are TGTGCCACCAGCAGAGCCTTGACCCGACACCACACCCCTGACGGGGAGCTGTTTTTT.

This clone has just one count. This sequence joins TRBV6-1 and TRBJ1-5; D is unclear. In germline, CDR1 is MNHNS, CDR2 SASEGT. The CDR3 totals 14 residues. The ends were cut back, 4 bases at V and 1 base at J, with 8 bases in the middle. The DNA of the CDR3 is TGTGCCAGCAGTGTAAGACAAAGCAATCAGCCCCAGCATTTT. It yields the protein CASSVRQSNQPQHF.

The rearrangement uses TRBV5-5 and TRBJ2-7; unclear D gene. The CDR3 has 14 residues. V dropped 3 bases and J dropped 3 bases, with 13 bases sitting between them. CDR1 and CDR2 from the germline V gene are SGHKS and YYEKEE (reference sequence). The CDR3 DNA sequence: TGTGCCAGCAGCTCGGAGTCTATCCGCTACGAGCAGTACTTC. As protein: CASSSESIRYEQYF. The variable domain in full, with the rest retrieved from reference TRBV5-5 and TRBJ2-7, is DAGVTQSPTHLIKTRGQQVTLRCSPISGHKSVSWYQQVLGQGPQFIFQYYEKEERGRGNFPDRFSARQFPNYSSELNVNALLLGDSALYLCASSSESIRYEQYFGPGTRLTVT.

The V call is TRBV19, the J call TRBJ2-4; TRBD2 agrees at 10 bases. Germline CDR1 reads LNHDA; CDR2 reads SQIVND (reference sequence). The V segment lost 5 bases and the J segment 8 bases; nucleotides outside the gene matches: 6. This CDR3 is 14 amino acids long. Here the CDR3 reads CASSSSGSRDIQYF. In DNA form, the CDR3 reads TGTGCCAGTAGTTCTAGCGGGAGCCGTGACATTCAGTACTTC.

The chain has TRBV7-8 and TRBJ1-1; TRBD1 might be the D (6 bases). Trimming cost V 7 bases and J 1 base, with 13 bases left between them. Germline values: CDR1 SGHVS, CDR2 FQNEAQ. This CDR3 is 14 amino acids long. In nucleotides, the CDR3 is TGTGCCAGCACCGCAACACAGGGGAACACTGAAGCTTTCTTT. Encoded protein: CASTATQGNTEAFF.

The table lists this clone with a count of one. The V and J genes are TRBV6-5 and TRBJ2-5, with TRBD2 matching 12 bases. With 0 bases clipped from V and 5 bases from J, the junction kept 4 bases outside the gene matches. This CDR3 has 16 amino acids. Germline CDR1 is MNHEY and CDR2 is SVGAGI. As DNA, the CDR3 is TGTGCCAGCAGTTACTCGACTAGCGGGAGTGGGGAGACCCAGTACTTC. As protein: CASSYSTSGSGETQYF.

V usage is TRBV11-3 and J usage is TRBJ2-1, with 8 bases fitting TRBD2. CDR1 and CDR2 (germline): SGHNT, YENEEA. CDR3 length: 14 residues. The V segment lost 1 base and the J segment 4 bases; nucleotides outside the gene matches: 0. CDR3 residues: CASSLAGGYNEQFF. CDR3 DNA: TGTGCCAGCAGCTTAGCGGGAGGGTACAATGAGCAGTTCTTC.

The V and J genes are TRBV27 and TRBJ2-3; 8 bases align to TRBD2. Germline V gene data show CDR1 as MNHEY and CDR2 as SMNVEV (reference sequence). This CDR3 is built from 16 residues. J was trimmed by 4 bases and V by 6 bases; bases with no gene match: 12. The CDR3 coding sequence is TGTGCCAGCAGCTTGGGCGGGGGGAGGTCCCCAGATACGCAGTATTTT. It translates to CASSLGGGRSPDTQYF.